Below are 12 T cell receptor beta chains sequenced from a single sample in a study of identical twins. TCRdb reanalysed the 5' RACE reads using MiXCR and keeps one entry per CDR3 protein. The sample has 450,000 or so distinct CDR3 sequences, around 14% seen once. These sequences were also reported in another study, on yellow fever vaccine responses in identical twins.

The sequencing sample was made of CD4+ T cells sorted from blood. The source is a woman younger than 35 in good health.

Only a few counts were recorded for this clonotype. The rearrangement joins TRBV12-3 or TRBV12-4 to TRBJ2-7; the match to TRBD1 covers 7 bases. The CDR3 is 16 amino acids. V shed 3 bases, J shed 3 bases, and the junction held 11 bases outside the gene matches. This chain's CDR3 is CASSFTRQGRLYEQYF. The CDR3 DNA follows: TGTGCCAGCAGTTTTACCCGACAGGGAAGGCTCTACGAGCAGTACTTC.

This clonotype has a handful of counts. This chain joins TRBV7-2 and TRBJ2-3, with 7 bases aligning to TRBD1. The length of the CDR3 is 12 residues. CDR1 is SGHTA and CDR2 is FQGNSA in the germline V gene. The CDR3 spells CALGQSTDTQYF. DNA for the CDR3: TGTGCTCTGGGACAGTCCACAGATACGCAGTATTTT. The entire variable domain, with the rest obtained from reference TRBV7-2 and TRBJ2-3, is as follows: GAGVSQSPSNKVTEKGKDVELRCDPISGHTALYWYRQSLGQGLEFLIYFQGNSAPDKSGLPSDRFSAERTGGSVSTLTIQRTQQEDSAVYLCALGQSTDTQYFGPGTRLTVL.

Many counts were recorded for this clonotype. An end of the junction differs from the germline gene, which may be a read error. CDR3 loop: CASSLGGMNTEAFF. In DNA form, the CDR3 reads TGCGCCAGCAGCTTGGGCGGCATGAACACTGAAGCTTTCTTT. The genes are TRBV7-2 and TRBJ1-1; D gene uncertain. The germline V gene has CDR1 SGHTA and CDR2 FQGNSA. This CDR3 has 14 amino acids.

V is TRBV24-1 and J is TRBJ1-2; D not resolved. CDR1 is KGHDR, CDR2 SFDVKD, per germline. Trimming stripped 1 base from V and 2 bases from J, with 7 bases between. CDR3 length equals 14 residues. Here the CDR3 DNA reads TGTGCCACCAGTGATTTAGCCAGGAACTATGGCTACACCTTC. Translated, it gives CATSDLARNYGYTF.

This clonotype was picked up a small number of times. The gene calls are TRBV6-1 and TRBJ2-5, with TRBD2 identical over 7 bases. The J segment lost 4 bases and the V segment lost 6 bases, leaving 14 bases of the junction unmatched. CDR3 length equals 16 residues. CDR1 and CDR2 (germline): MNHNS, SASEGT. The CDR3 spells CASSPMGDYIRETQYF. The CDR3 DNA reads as TGTGCCAGCAGCCCCATGGGGGACTATATTCGAGAGACCCAGTACTTC.

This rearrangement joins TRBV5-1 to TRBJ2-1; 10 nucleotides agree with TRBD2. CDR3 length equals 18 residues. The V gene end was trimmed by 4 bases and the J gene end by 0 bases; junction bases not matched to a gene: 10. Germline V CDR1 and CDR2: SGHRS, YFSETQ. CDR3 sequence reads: CASSHSGSGRSSYNEQFF. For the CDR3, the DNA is TGCGCCAGCAGCCACTCCGGTAGCGGGAGGTCCTCCTACAATGAGCAGTTCTTC.

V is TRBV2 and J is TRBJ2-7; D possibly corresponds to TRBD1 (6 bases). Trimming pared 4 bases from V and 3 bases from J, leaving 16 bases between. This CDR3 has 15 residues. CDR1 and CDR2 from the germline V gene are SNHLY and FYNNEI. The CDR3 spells CASSVDRNPYYEQYF. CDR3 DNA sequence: TGTGCCAGCAGTGTAGACAGGAACCCCTACTACGAGCAGTACTTC.

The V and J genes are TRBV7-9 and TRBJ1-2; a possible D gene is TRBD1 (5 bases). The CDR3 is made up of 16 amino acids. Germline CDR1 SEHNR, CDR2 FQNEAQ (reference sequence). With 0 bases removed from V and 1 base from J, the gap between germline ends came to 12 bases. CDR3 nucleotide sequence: TGTGCCAGCAGCTTAGCTCAGGGCAGGGTTAACTATGGCTACACCTTC. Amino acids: CASSLAQGRVNYGYTF.

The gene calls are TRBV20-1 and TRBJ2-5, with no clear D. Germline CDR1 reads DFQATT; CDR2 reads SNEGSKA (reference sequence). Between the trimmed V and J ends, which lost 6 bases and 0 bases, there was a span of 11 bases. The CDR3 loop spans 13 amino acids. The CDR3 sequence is CSAPIRDQETQYF. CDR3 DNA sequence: TGCAGTGCCCCCATCCGGGACCAAGAGACCCAGTACTTC.

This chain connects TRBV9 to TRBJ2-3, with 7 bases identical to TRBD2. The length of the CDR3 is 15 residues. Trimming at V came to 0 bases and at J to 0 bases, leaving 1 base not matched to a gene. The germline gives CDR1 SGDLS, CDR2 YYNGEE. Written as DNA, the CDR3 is TGTGCCAGCAGCGTAGGGCGGGGGAGCACAGATACGCAGTATTTT. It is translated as CASSVGRGSTDTQYF.

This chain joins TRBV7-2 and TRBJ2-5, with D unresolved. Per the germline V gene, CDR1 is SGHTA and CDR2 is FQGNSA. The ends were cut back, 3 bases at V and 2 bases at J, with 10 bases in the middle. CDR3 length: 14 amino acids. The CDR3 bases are TGTGCCAGCAGCTTTTCGTCGGGTCAAGAGACCCAGTACTTC. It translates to CASSFSSGQETQYF. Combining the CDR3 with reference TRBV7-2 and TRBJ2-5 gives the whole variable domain GAGVSQSPSNKVTEKGKDVELRCDPISGHTALYWYRQSLGQGLEFLIYFQGNSAPDKSGLPSDRFSAERTGGSVSTLTIQRTQQEDSAVYLCASSFSSGQETQYFGPGTRLLVL.

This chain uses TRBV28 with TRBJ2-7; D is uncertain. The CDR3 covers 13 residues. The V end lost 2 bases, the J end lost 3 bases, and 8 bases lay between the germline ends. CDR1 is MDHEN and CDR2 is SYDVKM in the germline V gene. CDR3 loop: CASSLKANYEQYF. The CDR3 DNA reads TGTGCCAGCAGTTTAAAAGCTAACTACGAGCAGTACTTC.